This T cell receptor beta chain was captured by sequencing in a study of cytotoxic CD8 clonotypes in ibrutinib-treated CLL. This clone was seen more than once but under ten times. Antigen: not known. Trimming left V 4 bases short and J 0 bases short, with 16 bases between. The CDR3 is 15 amino acids. Germline CDR1 is SQVTM and CDR2 is ANQGSEA. Overall study findings and caveats: The study sampled sustained-remission and progressing patients at different times.

Method: immunoSEQ multiplex PCR; TCRdb's copy keeps in-frame clones and lacks some. The data contain around 200,000 clones, 70% of them seen just once; the ten biggest clones take up about 6.2%. The chain joins TRBV29-1 to TRBJ2-7, with D possibly TRBD1 on 6 matching bases. The material sequenced was PBMCs, taken after 12 months of ibrutinib treatment. This clonotype was sampled from a human donor with chronic lymphocytic leukemia. CDR3 amino acids: CSVASPTGVSYEQYF. CDR3 nucleotide sequence: TGCAGCGTTGCCTCTCCGACAGGCGTCTCCTACGAGCAGTACTTC.